This T cell receptor (beta chain) was identified during a study of CD8+CD57+ T cells in acquired aplastic anemia. Study-wide points: The same twenty-nine CD8+ CDR3 sequences occurred in patients and in controls.

This clonotype came up a few times. Its antigen remains unidentified. According to the study, genomic DNA was the template for TCR beta VDJ and CDR3 profiling. TCRdb processed the reads anew with MiXCR; each CDR3 protein has one entry. In the table there are 180,000 or so distinct CDR3 sequences, under 55% of which are singletons. Trimming pared 3 bases from V and 2 bases from J, leaving 11 bases between. The CDR3 is 15 amino acids. Per germline, CDR1 MGHRA and CDR2 YSYEKL. The TCR sequence derives from a human donor in good health. This chain links TRBV4-1 with TRBJ1-5; D may be TRBD1 (5 bases). The sequenced sample was sorted CD4+, CD8+, or CD8+CD57+ T cells (not recorded which) from PBMCs. The CDR3 sequence is CASSHRRGGNQPQHF. The CDR3 DNA is TGCGCCAGCAGCCATAGGAGGGGTGGCAATCAGCCCCAGCATTTT.